The rows below give T cell receptor beta chains drawn from one sample of a study of tumor-infiltrating lymphocytes in glioblastoma multiforme. TCRdb reprocessed the multiplex PCR reads via MiXCR and lists one record per CDR3 protein. The sample yields about 13,000 distinct CDR3 sequences, roughly 70% seen once. The sample was brain tumor tissue. Receptors were obtained from a male donor with glioblastoma. Both conserved end residues are part of each CDR3. A D gene is named only where the DNA matches it firmly. Clone size is given for some rows only: seen once, a few or many times, or a class if the clone is expanded.

d_gene: -; abundance: once; v_gene: TRBV11-2; CDR3aa: CANTPSFGQGLPVNIGELFF
d_gene: -; abundance: medium-sized; v_gene: TRBV20-1; CDR3aa: CSARGATNQPQHF
d_gene: TRBD2; abundance: medium-sized; v_gene: TRBV20-1; CDR3aa: CSAQTSGRATYNEQFF
d_gene: -; abundance: -; v_gene: TRBV20-1; CDR3aa: CSAERASSYCYTF
d_gene: -; abundance: few; v_gene: TRBV18; CDR3aa: CASSPGSEQFF
d_gene: TRBD2; abundance: -; v_gene: TRBV20-1; CDR3aa: CSARGLAGTGELFF
d_gene: -; abundance: -; v_gene: TRBV20-1; CDR3aa: CSAPPGKAKNIQYF
d_gene: TRBD1; abundance: -; v_gene: TRBV20-1; CDR3aa: CSALDRTNYGYTF
d_gene: TRBD1; abundance: -; v_gene: TRBV29-1; CDR3aa: CSVDGTGECTDTQYF
d_gene: TRBD1; abundance: once; v_gene: TRBV6-5; CDR3aa: CACSPRDRRNQPQHF
d_gene: -; abundance: -; v_gene: TRBV3-1; CDR3aa: CASSPGLAGQGDPQYF
d_gene: TRBD2; abundance: -; v_gene: TRBV7-9; CDR3aa: CASRDTGTSVTNEQFF
d_gene: TRBD2; abundance: -; v_gene: TRBV11-3; CDR3aa: CASSLELAGGTEQFF
d_gene: -; abundance: -; v_gene: TRBV29-1; CDR3aa: CSIEVSGINTQYF
d_gene: -; abundance: few; v_gene: TRBV1; CDR3aa: CTSSQSGLAGHYYEQYF
d_gene: -; abundance: -; v_gene: TRBV20-1; CDR3aa: CSAIFYNEQFF
d_gene: -; abundance: -; v_gene: TRBV6-1; CDR3aa: CASRDSRNSYEQYF
d_gene: -; abundance: -; v_gene: TRBV4-1; CDR3aa: CASNQDFGESAYNEQFF
d_gene: TRBD1; abundance: few; v_gene: TRBV11-2; CDR3aa: CASSLESGGSYEQYF
d_gene: TRBD2; abundance: -; v_gene: TRBV11-2; CDR3aa: CTSSTGLAGRYGDEQYF